One and the same sample provided the 30 T cell receptor beta chains below, sequenced in a study of graft-versus-host responses after intestinal transplantation. This table comes from immunoSEQ multiplex PCR, and its TCRdb copy is limited to in-frame clones, with some not included. The sample contains under 15,000 clones, around 77% of which appear only once. Investigators treated the graft tissue so that it released intraepithelial and lamina propria lymphocytes. Sequences were derived from ileum tissue, sampled 27 days after intestinal transplant. These receptors all come from a human patient who received an intestinal transplant, so some T cells may come from the graft donor.

CDR3 DNA sequence: TGTGCCAGCAGTTACTCCGGGACAGGGAGGCAAGAGACCCAGTACTTC. Its translation is CASSYSGTGRQETQYF. The gene calls are TRBV6-5 and TRBJ2-5; 9 nucleotides agree with TRBD1. CDR1 MNHEY and CDR2 SVGAGI come from the germline V gene. CDR3 size: 16 residues. With V trimmed by 0 bases and J by 2 bases, 4 bases remained unmatched.

The rearrangement joins TRBV30 to TRBJ2-3; tentative D call: TRBD2 (7 bases). Germline V gene sequence: CDR1 GTSNPN, CDR2 SVGIG (reference sequence). The CDR3 covers 14 residues. Trimming took 4 bases from V and 1 from J, leaving 12 bases between them. CDR3 region: CAWNRGAGTDTQYF. CDR3 sequence (DNA): TGTGCCTGGAATCGGGGGGCTGGCACAGATACGCAGTATTTT.

This clone has just one count. This chain uses TRBV6-1 with TRBJ1-2; the D is unclear. The V gene's germline CDR1 is MNHNS and CDR2 SASEGT. CDR3 length equals 14 residues. V was clipped by 0 bases and J by 4 bases, with 9 bases between them. The CDR3: CASSEASRVYGYTF. The CDR3 region has the DNA TGTGCCAGCAGTGAAGCGTCGAGGGTCTATGGCTACACCTTC.

Here the CDR3 DNA reads TGTGCCAGCAGTTCCCCCCGGGACAGGGGGCTTAACACTGAAGCTTTCTTT. This sequence encodes CASSSPRDRGLNTEAFF. This chain uses TRBV28 with TRBJ1-1, with 12 bases fitting TRBD1. V was pared by 4 bases and J by 2 bases, with 8 bases of the junction left unmatched. The CDR3 has 17 residues. Germline loops: CDR1 MDHEN, CDR2 SYDVKM.

The V gene is TRBV10-3, the J gene TRBJ2-3; 13 positions match TRBD2. Trimming cost V 7 bases and J 3 bases; bases outside gene matches: 7. The CDR3 loop spans 16 amino acids. Germline V lookup: CDR1 ENHRY, CDR2 SYGVKD. The CDR3, as DNA: TGTGCCATCAATCAAGGACTAGCGGGGGCAACAGATACGCAGTATTTT. Its protein is CAINQGLAGATDTQYF.

The DNA of the CDR3 is TGTGCCAGCAGTCGAGGGACTAGCGTCTTAACAGATACGCAGTATTTT. Amino acid sequence: CASSRGTSVLTDTQYF. The chain couples TRBV28 to TRBJ2-3; 10 nucleotides match TRBD2. The CDR3 spans 16 residues. Trimming cost V 5 bases and J 3 bases; bases outside gene matches: 8. The germline CDR1 and CDR2 sequences are MDHEN and SYDVKM.

By share, this clone counts as medium-sized. The chain links TRBV4-1 to TRBJ1-2; 7 bases line up with TRBD1. J was trimmed by 5 bases and V by 1 base; bases with no gene match: 7. Germline-derived CDR1 and CDR2 are MGHRA and YSYEKL. This CDR3 region has 15 residues. In DNA form, the CDR3 reads TGCGCCAGCAGCCAAGGCGTGGGACAGATATATGGCTACACCTTC. Translated, it gives CASSQGVGQIYGYTF.

The J gene is TRBJ2-1, the V gene TRBV4-1, with D perhaps TRBD2 (5 bases). V was clipped by 1 base and J by 0 bases, with 13 bases between them. CDR1 is MGHRA, CDR2 YSYEKL, per germline. CDR3 size: 17 residues. The CDR3 here is CASSQGSAGSSYNEQFF. The CDR3, as DNA: TGCGCCAGCAGCCAAGGTAGCGCGGGCAGCTCCTACAATGAGCAGTTCTTC.

The V gene is TRBV10-3, the J gene TRBJ2-1; D is possibly TRBD2 (5 bases). This CDR3 contains 18 residues. The germline V gene encodes CDR1 ENHRY and CDR2 SYGVKD. Trimming removed 0 bases at V and 6 bases at J, with 21 bases between. The CDR3 region has the DNA TGTGCCATCAGTGAGTCCGGGGTGATGGGGAGACGCCGCAATGAGCAGTTCTTC. Protein sequence: CAISESGVMGRRRNEQFF.

V usage is TRBV5-6 and J usage is TRBJ1-6; D gene uncertain. The V end lost 0 bases, the J end lost 8 bases, and 9 bases lay between the germline ends. The CDR3 extends over 14 amino acids. Germline V CDR1 and CDR2: SGHDT, YYEEEE. The CDR3 nucleotides read TGTGCCAGCAGCTTGGACGAGGTGGATTCACCCCTCCACTTT. Translated, it gives CASSLDEVDSPLHF.

This chain links TRBV28 with TRBJ2-5; the match to TRBD2 covers 10 bases. The V and J ends lost 2 bases and 1 base, in that order; junction bases with no gene match: 7. The length of the CDR3 is 17 residues. Germline V gene lookup returns CDR1 MDHEN and CDR2 SYDVKM. The CDR3 sequence is CASSLGTVAGGQETQYF. Written as DNA, the CDR3 is TGTGCCAGCAGTTTAGGGACGGTAGCGGGGGGCCAAGAGACCCAGTACTTC.

This rearrangement joins TRBV15 to TRBJ1-1; D gene ambiguous. The CDR3 length is 17 residues. The germline CDR1 and CDR2 sequences are LNHNV and YYDKDF (reference sequence). V was cut by 2 bases and J by 7 bases, with 23 bases left in between. CDR3 sequence reads: CATSRTLIDRVRDEAFF. DNA of the CDR3: TGTGCCACCAGCAGAACCCTGATAGACCGGGTTCGGGATGAAGCTTTCTTT.

The chain couples TRBV28 to TRBJ2-7; TRBD1 agrees at 8 bases. This CDR3 is 13 amino acids long. Germline loops: CDR1 MDHEN, CDR2 SYDVKM. Trimming removed 6 bases from V and 3 bases from J; junction bases left unmatched: 4. The CDR3 region is CASRGQGLYEQYV. DNA for the CDR3: TGTGCCAGCAGAGGACAGGGCCTCTACGAGCAGTACGTC.

V is TRBV7-2 and J is TRBJ1-6, with 8 bases matching TRBD1. Germline V gene data show CDR1 as SGHTA and CDR2 as FQGNSA. V gave up 1 base and J gave up 9 bases; unmatched junction bases: 5. The CDR3 loop spans 15 amino acids. The CDR3 sequence: CASSLGTGISSPLHF. CDR3 nucleotide sequence: TGTGCCAGCAGCTTAGGGACAGGGATTAGTTCACCCCTCCACTTT.

The CDR3: CASSLWSNYGYTF. The DNA for the CDR3 is TGTGCCAGCAGTTTATGGTCAAACTATGGCTACACCTTC. The chain is built from TRBV28 and TRBJ1-2; D uncertain. This CDR3 region has 13 residues. V was trimmed by 0 bases and J by 2 bases, leaving 4 bases between them. Germline CDR1 MDHEN, CDR2 SYDVKM.

The rearrangement uses TRBV18 and TRBJ2-7; 7 nucleotides align to TRBD1. The germline V gene has CDR1 KGHSH and CDR2 LQKENI. This CDR3 contains 13 residues. The V and J ends lost 5 bases and 5 bases, in that order; junction bases with no gene match: 6. CDR3 bases: TGTGCCAGCTCAGAGGACAGGTGGGACGAGCAGTACGTC. It yields the protein CASSEDRWDEQYV.

This clone appeared once. J is TRBJ1-5 and V is TRBV19; D is ambiguous. Germline loops: CDR1 LNHDA, CDR2 SQIVND (reference sequence). V was shortened by 2 bases and J by 0 bases, with 8 bases between the two germline ends. The CDR3 consists of 15 residues. CDR3 sequence (DNA): TGTGCCAGTAGTATAACGGACTATAGCAATCAGCCCCAGCATTTT. Its translation: CASSITDYSNQPQHF.

The chain combines TRBV6-1 with TRBJ1-2, with TRBD1 matching over 7 bases. Germline V gives CDR1 MNHNS, CDR2 SASEGT. The CDR3 extends over 15 amino acids. The ends lost 1 base at V and 5 bases at J; junction bases unmatched: 7. The CDR3 DNA reads as TGTGCCAGCAGTGAAGAGGGACAGTTCCCGTATGGCTACACCTTC. It specifies CASSEEGQFPYGYTF.

This clone showed up just a few times. The V and J genes are TRBV30 and TRBJ1-1; D gene unclear. CDR1 GTSNPN and CDR2 SVGIG come from the germline V gene (reference sequence). CDR3 length equals 18 residues. The germline V and J ends were trimmed by 3 bases and 7 bases, with 30 bases remaining between them. CDR3 residues: CAWSLVRSAGRGPGEAFF. The CDR3 DNA is TGTGCCTGGAGCTTGGTACGGAGCGCCGGCCGAGGCCCGGGTGAAGCTTTCTTT.

V usage is TRBV6-5 and J usage is TRBJ2-7; tentatively, D is TRBD1 (5 bases). CDR1 MNHEY and CDR2 SVGAGI come from the germline V gene. Deletions cut 2 bases from V and 5 bases from J, with 13 bases between. CDR3 length: 14 amino acids. As DNA, the CDR3 is TGTGCCAGCAGTTACCAGCGACAGTTCCACGAGCAGTACGTC. This encodes CASSYQRQFHEQYV.

V is TRBV2 and J is TRBJ2-2; 9 bases map to TRBD1. The germline V gene has CDR1 SNHLY and CDR2 FYNNEI. The CDR3 runs to 16 residues. The junction had 9 bases not matched to a gene; V was cut back by 6 bases and J by 4 bases. CDR3 amino acids: CASRTGQGRSTGELFF. CDR3 nucleotide sequence: TGTGCCAGCAGAACTGGACAGGGGCGGTCCACCGGGGAGCTGTTTTTT.

V and J are TRBV4-3 and TRBJ2-3; D is possibly TRBD2 (5 bases). V was trimmed by 1 base and J by 1 base, leaving 15 bases between them. The CDR3 loop spans 17 amino acids. CDR1 and CDR2 (germline): LGHNA, YSLEER. CDR3 region: CASSQGGASSGTDTQYF. The CDR3 region has the DNA TGCGCCAGCAGCCAAGGGGGTGCTAGCTCCGGCACAGATACGCAGTATTTT.

The chain joins TRBV7-2 to TRBJ1-3, with D uncertain. The germline CDR1 and CDR2 sequences are SGHTA and FQGNSA. Trimming took 5 bases from V and 3 from J, leaving 14 bases between them. There are 15 residues in the CDR3. CDR3 in DNA: TGTGCCAGCAGCCCCACCCCCGGACTTGGAAACACCATATATTTT. It encodes CASSPTPGLGNTIYF. The full variable domain, in which reference TRBV7-2 and TRBJ1-3 provide the parts outside the CDR3, is GAGVSQSPSNKVTEKGKDVELRCDPISGHTALYWYRQSLGQGLEFLIYFQGNSAPDKSGLPSDRFSAERTGGSVSTLTIQRTQQEDSAVYLCASSPTPGLGNTIYFGEGSWLTVV.

Only one count was recorded for this clone. The CDR3 sequence: CASRRQGVNEKLFF. The CDR3 bases are TGTGCCAGCAGACGACAGGGGGTCAATGAAAAACTGTTTTTT. V and J are TRBV4-2 and TRBJ1-4; 9 bases match TRBD1. CDR3 size: 14 residues. Germline CDR1 and CDR2: LGHNA and YNFKEQ. Trimming removed 6 bases from V and 5 bases from J; junction bases left unmatched: 4.

This rearrangement joins TRBV2 to TRBJ2-5, with a possible D match to TRBD2 (6 bases). Germline V CDR1 and CDR2: SNHLY, FYNNEI. The length of the CDR3 is 12 residues. Trimming took 9 bases from V and 4 from J, leaving 12 bases between them. CDR3 sequence reads: CASATRAETQYF. For the CDR3, the DNA is TGTGCCAGTGCGACTAGAGCAGAGACCCAGTACTTC.

This clone occurred once. This rearrangement joins TRBV28 to TRBJ1-5; unclear D gene. Germline V gene sequence: CDR1 MDHEN, CDR2 SYDVKM. The CDR3 runs 15 residues. V was cut by 5 bases and J by 6 bases, with 17 bases left in between. The chain's CDR3 is CASSTPLADSQPQHF. Written as DNA, the CDR3 is TGTGCCAGCAGTACGCCCTTGGCGGATAGTCAGCCCCAGCATTTT.

The V and J genes are TRBV6-1 and TRBJ2-1; D gene unclear. CDR3 length: 15 amino acids. Deletions cut 1 base from V and 0 bases from J, with 7 bases between. CDR1 and CDR2 (germline): MNHNS, SASEGT. The CDR3 protein is CASSEVRSSYNEQFF. For the CDR3, the DNA is TGTGCCAGCAGTGAAGTGCGGAGCTCCTACAATGAGCAGTTCTTC.

The chain has TRBV4-1 and TRBJ1-1; the D is unclear. Germline V lookup: CDR1 MGHRA, CDR2 YSYEKL. The CDR3 extends over 13 amino acids. Trimming stripped 1 base from V and 1 base from J, with 4 bases between. CDR3 DNA: TGCGCCAGCAGCCAAGCGTGGAACACTGAAGCTTTCTTT. Amino acid sequence: CASSQAWNTEAFF.

This clone was seen just once. The chain carries TRBV6-1 and TRBJ2-1; tentative D call: TRBD2 (6 bases). The CDR3 spans 15 residues. Germline assignment: CDR1 MNHNS and CDR2 SASEGT. V lost 3 bases and J lost 2, with 11 bases in between. CDR3: CASSEVAAAYNEQFF. In DNA form, the CDR3 reads TGTGCCAGCAGTGAGGTAGCGGCGGCCTACAATGAGCAGTTCTTC.

This clone was seen only a few times. The rearrangement links TRBV7-8 to TRBJ2-5; maybe TRBD1 (6 bases). Trimming left V 6 bases short and J 3 bases short, with 11 bases between. The germline CDR1 and CDR2 sequences are SGHVS and FQNEAQ. The CDR3 has 13 residues. The CDR3 is CASRSRTEETQYF. The DNA of the CDR3 is TGTGCCAGCAGGTCGAGGACAGAAGAGACCCAGTACTTC.